A selection of T cell receptor beta chains follows, all from one sample in a study of T cell changes during pregnancy in multiple sclerosis. Sequencing used immunoSEQ multiplex PCR; TCRdb keeps in-frame clones, though not all of them. The sample consists of 55,000 to 65,000 clones, more than 85% of them appearing once. Sequenced here: CD8+ T cells from peripheral blood mononuclear cells, sampled in the third trimester of pregnancy. These receptors were collected from a female donor with multiple sclerosis, enrolled in a pregnancy study. CDR3s include the opening cysteine and the closing phenylalanine or tryptophan.

>TRBV4-1
CASSHRATNEKLFF
>TRBV19
CASSIVGGATEAFF
>TRBV5-6
CASARWLAGFTDTQYF
>TRBV27
CASSYGQSYEQYF
>TRBV15
CATSRDRGLAYEQYF
>TRBV4-1
CASSQGLGGAGGYTF
>TRBV2
CASSEGGTREGNQPQHF
>TRBV5-5
CASSLGENSYEQYF
>TRBV6-6
CASSTGLADSYNEQFF
>TRBV7-9
CASSPSRGLGNTIYF
>TRBV9
CASSVGSSYEQYF
>TRBV27
CASSPRAGRNQPQHF
>TRBV7-8
CASSSQNGYTF
>TRBV5-4
CASSLGTVSYEQYF
>TRBV7-2
CASSHLAGAVTGELFF
>TRBV5-1
CASSLAGGTNEQFF
>TRBV30
CAWSKRTGRRDTQYF
>TRBV14
CASSQESSGYTF
>TRBV16
CASSQIPGKQPQHF
>TRBV5-1
CASSYASSYEQYF
>TRBV6-1
CASPDVGRNTEAFF
>TRBV27
CASSFIAGADEQYF
>TRBV11-2
CASSSLQLAGGPQDTQYF
>TRBV18
CASSPTGLAGTYEQYF
>TRBV9
CASSPRVAGTYEQYF
>TRBV5-8
CASSLATGVGQPQHF
>TRBV6-6
CASSPGLANVNEQFF
>TRBV19
CASSRGQGSDSYTF
>TRBV5-4
CASSMGQAHEQYF
>TRBV30
CAWSVIRSGEQYF
>TRBV7-9
CASSLGQGSTDTQYF
>TRBV4-1
CASSQEDREDNEQFF
>TRBV27
CASSLDSTYEQYF
>TRBV19
CAVAPSSYNEQFF
>TRBV4-1
CASSPIAGGAADTQYF
>TRBV13
CASSLSLAGVAGELFF
>TRBV10-2
CASSERGRVTDTQYF
>TRBV10-1
CASSVGDEQFF
>TRBV30
CAWSSTYIYEQYF
>TRBV7-9
CASSLGLGGLNQPQHF
>TRBV5-1
CASSFTSGGDTQYF
>TRBV11-2
CAGGTGLTTEAFF
>TRBV28
CASSLTGNTEAFF
>TRBV5-1
CASSSGSDEQFF
>TRBV6-5
CASSYQGQSEQYF
>TRBV9
CASSGDYSYEQYF